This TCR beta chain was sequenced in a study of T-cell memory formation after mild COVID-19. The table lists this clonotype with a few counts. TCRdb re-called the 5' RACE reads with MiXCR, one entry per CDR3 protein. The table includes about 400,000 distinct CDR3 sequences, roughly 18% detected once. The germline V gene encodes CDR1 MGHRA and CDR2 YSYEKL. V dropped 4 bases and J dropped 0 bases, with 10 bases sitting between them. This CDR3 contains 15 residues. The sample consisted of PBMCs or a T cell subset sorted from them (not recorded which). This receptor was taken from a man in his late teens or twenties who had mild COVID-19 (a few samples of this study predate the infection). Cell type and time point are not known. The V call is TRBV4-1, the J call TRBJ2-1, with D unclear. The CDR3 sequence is CASSPRVHSYNEQFF. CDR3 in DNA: TGCGCCAGCAGCCCTAGGGTCCACTCCTACAATGAGCAGTTCTTC.